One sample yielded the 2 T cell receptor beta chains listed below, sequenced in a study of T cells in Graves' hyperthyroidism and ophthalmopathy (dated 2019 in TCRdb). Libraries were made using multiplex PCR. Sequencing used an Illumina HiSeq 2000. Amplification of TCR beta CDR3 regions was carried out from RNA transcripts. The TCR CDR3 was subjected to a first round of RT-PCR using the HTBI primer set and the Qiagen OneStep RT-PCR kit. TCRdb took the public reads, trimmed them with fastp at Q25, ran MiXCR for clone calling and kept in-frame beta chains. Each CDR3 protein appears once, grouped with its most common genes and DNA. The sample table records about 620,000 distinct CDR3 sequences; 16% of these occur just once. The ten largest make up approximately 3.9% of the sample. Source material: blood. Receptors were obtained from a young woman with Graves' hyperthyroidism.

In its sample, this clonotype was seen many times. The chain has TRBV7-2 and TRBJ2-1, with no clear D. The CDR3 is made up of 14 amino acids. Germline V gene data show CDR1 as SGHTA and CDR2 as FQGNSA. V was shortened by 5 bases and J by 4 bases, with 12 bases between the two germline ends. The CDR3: CASSPKSVYNEQFF. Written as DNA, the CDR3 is TGTGCCAGCAGCCCAAAGTCAGTGTACAATGAGCAGTTCTTC.

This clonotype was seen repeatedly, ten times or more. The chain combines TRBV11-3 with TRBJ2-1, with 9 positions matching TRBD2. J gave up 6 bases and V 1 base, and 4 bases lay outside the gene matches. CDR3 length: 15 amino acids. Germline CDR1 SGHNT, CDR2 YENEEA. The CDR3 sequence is CASSLGAGGLNEQFF. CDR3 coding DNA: TGTGCCAGCAGCTTAGGAGCGGGAGGTCTCAATGAGCAGTTCTTC.